A single sample is the source of the 19 T cell receptor beta chains below, sequenced in a study of CXCR3-negative and CXCR3-positive naive CD8 T cells. The libraries of TRB cDNA were prepared using 5' RACE with UMI labels. TCRdb reanalyzed the 5' RACE reads, giving one entry per CDR3 protein sequence and no DNA. The table lists 100,000 to 150,000 distinct CDR3 sequences. Sequenced sample: naive CXCR3- CD8+ T cells from blood. The subset was: CD45RO-CCR7+CD27+CD95- naive CD8+ T cells lacking CXCR3 (TNR3-). The receptors shown here come from a human donor in good health. Some clones in this sample may be carry-over from other donors' samples.

V usage is TRBV7-3 and J usage is TRBJ2-5; TCRdb lists TRBD1, though no DNA is available to test this call. The CDR3 extends over 14 amino acids. Germline values: CDR1 SGHTA, CDR2 FQGTGA. CDR3 protein: CASSSTGMQETQYF. Complete variable domain (other parts from reference TRBV7-3 and TRBJ2-5): GAGVSQTPSNKVTEKGKYVELRCDPISGHTALYWYRQSLGQGPEFLIYFQGTGAADDSGLPNDRFFAVRPEGSVSTLKIQRTERGDSAVYLCASSSTGMQETQYFGPGTRLLVL.

The rearrangement links TRBV27 to TRBJ2-7; TCRdb names TRBD1, which stays unverified in the absence of DNA. Looked up from germline, CDR1 is MNHEY and CDR2 is SMNVEV (reference sequence). CDR3 size: 15 residues. The CDR3: CASSLAQGALNEQYF.

V usage is TRBV5-1 and J usage is TRBJ2-7. Per germline, CDR1 SGHRS and CDR2 YFSETQ. This CDR3 has 14 residues. CDR3 residues: CASSFNTDSYEQYF.

The gene calls are TRBV12-3 or TRBV12-4 and TRBJ1-1. The CDR3 contains 14 residues. The CDR3 region is CASQGPLVSTEAFF.

This rearrangement joins TRBV13 to TRBJ1-2. This CDR3 contains 12 residues. Germline V gene lookup returns CDR1 PRHDT and CDR2 FYEKMQ (reference sequence). CDR3 sequence: CASSLSDYGYTF.

The chain has TRBV13 and TRBJ2-7; TCRdb outputs TRBD1, but without DNA this stays unchecked. There are 15 residues in the CDR3. Germline V CDR1 and CDR2: PRHDT, FYEKMQ (reference sequence). The CDR3 here is CASSRAGQGSYEQYF.

V and J are TRBV28 and TRBJ2-5; TCRdb's assignment of TRBD2 cannot be checked, as there is no DNA. The CDR3 contains 16 residues. Germline V gene data show CDR1 as MDHEN and CDR2 as SYDVKM. This CDR3 reads CASSLPRLAGQETQYF.

The rearrangement links TRBV6-5 to TRBJ2-2; TCRdb returns TRBD1, unconfirmable since there is no DNA. This CDR3 region has 17 residues. Germline CDR1 MNHEY, CDR2 SVGAGI. The CDR3 sequence: CASSYPRDRDNTGELFF.

This chain joins TRBV27 and TRBJ2-1. Germline V lookup: CDR1 MNHEY, CDR2 SMNVEV (reference sequence). CDR3 length equals 14 residues. The CDR3 spells CASSLSTWYNEQFF.

The V call is TRBV19, the J call TRBJ2-7; as DNA is missing, the TRBD1 call by TCRdb cannot be tested. Germline loops: CDR1 LNHDA, CDR2 SQIVND (reference sequence). The CDR3 is 16 residues long. The CDR3 sequence: CASSIASDRGTYEQYF.

This chain uses TRBV7-9 with TRBJ2-1; TCRdb selects TRBD1, and the lack of DNA leaves this call unchecked. Germline V gives CDR1 SEHNR, CDR2 FQNEAQ (reference sequence). The CDR3 is 16 residues long. The CDR3 reads CASSFTGTGNTNEQFF.

The CDR3 loop is CASSIGLSSTDTQYF. V gene TRBV7-6 combines with J gene TRBJ2-3; checking the TCRdb D call of TRBD2 is not possible without DNA. The CDR3 extends over 15 amino acids. In germline, CDR1 is SGHVS, CDR2 FNYEAQ.

This sequence joins TRBV29-1 and TRBJ1-4. The CDR3 totals 15 residues. Germline values: CDR1 SQVTM, CDR2 ANQGSEA. CDR3 amino acids: CSVAGTESTNEKLFF.

The chain combines TRBV29-1 with TRBJ2-1; TCRdb's D gene call, TRBD1, goes unchecked for lack of DNA. Germline V gene lookup returns CDR1 SQVTM and CDR2 ANQGSEA. The CDR3 has 17 residues. The CDR3 sequence is CSVEGLLGTQHYNEQFF.

The V call is TRBV15, the J call TRBJ1-1; TCRdb reports TRBD1, a call that lacks DNA to check it against. Per the germline V gene, CDR1 is LNHNV and CDR2 is YYDKDF (reference sequence). This CDR3 spans 16 amino acids. CDR3: CATSSDSGVRRTEAFF. The full variable domain, completed using reference TRBV15 and TRBJ1-1, is DAMVIQNPRYQVTQFGKPVTLSCSQTLNHNVMYWYQQKSSQAPKLLFHYYDKDFNNEADTPDNFQSRRPNTSFCFLDIRSPGLGDTAMYLCATSSDSGVRRTEAFFGQGTRLTVV.

The chain combines TRBV2 with TRBJ2-1; the TCRdb D gene call, TRBD1, has no DNA to confirm it. The CDR3 totals 16 residues. Germline V lookup: CDR1 SNHLY, CDR2 FYNNEI. CDR3: CASVGQGTLLYNEQFF.

This chain joins TRBV11-2 and TRBJ2-1; TCRdb's D call of TRBD1 is untestable without DNA. CDR1 and CDR2 from the germline V gene are SGHAT and FQNNGV. The CDR3 extends over 13 amino acids. CDR3 in amino acids: CASSLGGHSEQFF.

This chain connects TRBV28 to TRBJ2-1; the D call of TRBD1 rests on TCRdb alone, since no DNA is present to check it. The CDR3 length is 14 residues. Germline values: CDR1 MDHEN, CDR2 SYDVKM. The CDR3 loop is CASNGDRVFNEQFF. The full variable domain, with the rest looked up from reference TRBV28 and TRBJ2-1, is DVKVTQSSRYLVKRTGEKVFLECVQDMDHENMFWYRQDPGLGLRLIYFSYDVKMKEKGDIPEGYSVSREKKERFSLILESASTNQTSMYLCASNGDRVFNEQFFGPGTRLTVL.

The rearrangement uses TRBV3-1 and TRBJ2-7. From germline, CDR1 is LGHDT and CDR2 YNNKEL (reference sequence). This CDR3 is 15 amino acids long. This chain's CDR3 is CASSQAAFRPYEQYF.